These T cell receptor beta chains were read from a single sample in a study of technical replicates of blood from a handful of donors. TCRdb's table, derived via immunoSEQ multiplex PCR, lists solely in-frame clones and lacks some. The sample carries roughly 79,000 clones, 70% to 90% recorded once. The sample taken for sequencing was PBMCs. The receptors stem from a human donor in good health. Some clones in this sample may be carry-over from other donors' samples. Both conserved end residues are trimmed from each CDR3. Expanded clones get a size class; other rows say once, few or many, or leave the size out.

>TRBJ2-7|TRBV20-1|.
SAGEYEQY
>TRBJ2-5|TRBV29-1|once
SVVSGSGETQY
>TRBJ1-5|TRBV30|.
ACTSGLNQPQH
>TRBJ1-2|TRBV29-1|few
SVDRGGTGDGYT
>TRBJ1-2|TRBV5-4|.
ASSQGGQHYGYT
>TRBJ1-1|TRBV7-8|.
ASSSAPHPNTEAF
>TRBJ1-6|TRBV10-2|.
ASSGRESSYNSPLH
>TRBJ1-4|TRBV4-3|.
ASSQDWGSSNEKLF
>TRBJ1-1|TRBV5-4|.
ASSSRTGPNTEAF
>TRBJ2-5|TRBV6-1|.
ASLIRTAETQY
>TRBJ2-7|TRBV27|.
ASSSTPEQY
>TRBJ2-3|TRBV14|.
ASSQEYRDTQY
>TRBJ2-7|TRBV2|once
ASRRTGVSYEQY
>TRBJ1-6|TRBV25-1|.
ASSARTGQYSPLH
>TRBJ2-5|TRBV7-3|once
ASSPWGGEGTQY